The 9 T cell receptor beta chains given below trace back to one sample, sequenced in a study of cytomegalovirus exposure and HLA in healthy donors. PCR amplification relied on 60 Vbeta primers (plus 13 Jbeta primers). Clones were read by immunoSEQ multiplex PCR, and TCRdb kept only the in-frame ones, dropping some. The sample includes around 140,000 clones, around three fifths of them seen just once. The source material was PBMCs. All receptors come from a male donor in good health and CMV-seronegative.

The chain combines TRBV6-1 with TRBJ1-4; possibly TRBD1 for D (6 bases). Per germline, CDR1 MNHNS and CDR2 SASEGT. This CDR3 contains 18 residues. Trimming left V 2 bases short and J 8 bases short, with 24 bases between. Here the CDR3 DNA reads TGTGCCAGCAGTGAATTGAGGGGAGGGGACGCAGGGGAGGAAAAACTGTTTTTT. Translation gives CASSELRGGDAGEEKLFF.

This clone appeared a few times. The gene calls are TRBV15 and TRBJ2-1; 9 nucleotides line up with TRBD2. Germline CDR1 reads LNHNV; CDR2 reads YYDKDF (reference sequence). V lost 4 bases to trimming and J lost 0 bases; unmatched junction nucleotides: 7. The CDR3 extends over 17 amino acids. The CDR3 DNA is TGTGCCACCAGCACCAACCCGGGACTAGCCTCCTACAATGAGCAGTTCTTC. It is translated as CATSTNPGLASYNEQFF.

This clone has only a few counts. Other DNA sequences from this sample encode an identical CDR3 as well. The chain recombines TRBV7-3 with TRBJ1-6; the D is unclear. With 0 bases removed from V and 8 bases from J, the gap between germline ends came to 5 bases. The CDR3 covers 13 residues. Germline CDR1 SGHTA, CDR2 FQGTGA. The CDR3 reads CASSLTADSPLHF. The CDR3 bases are TGTGCCAGCAGCTTAACCGCGGATTCACCCCTCCACTTT.

In this sample, this clone turned up a few times. The CDR3 DNA sequence: TGTGCCAGCAGCCTACAGGGGACAGATCAGCCCCAGCATTTT. Translated, it gives CASSLQGTDQPQHF. This chain joins TRBV7-9 and TRBJ1-5; 7 bases agree with TRBD1. V dropped 5 bases and J dropped 5; count of bases not matched to a gene: 6. The germline V gene encodes CDR1 SEHNR and CDR2 FQNEAQ (reference sequence). The CDR3 runs to 14 residues.

The chain recombines TRBV6-1 with TRBJ2-5, with D perhaps TRBD2 (6 bases). This CDR3 is built from 14 residues. Per the germline V gene, CDR1 is MNHNS and CDR2 is SASEGT. V gave up 2 bases and J gave up 5 bases, with 12 bases separating them. The CDR3: CASSERGLVETQYF. The DNA of the CDR3 is TGTGCCAGCAGTGAACGGGGGTTAGTGGAGACCCAGTACTTC.

In its sample, this clone was seen a few times. The rearrangement links TRBV5-8 to TRBJ2-5; no clear D. The germline V gene encodes CDR1 SGHTS and CDR2 YDEGEE. The CDR3 is made up of 14 amino acids. Between the trimmed V and J ends, which lost 0 bases and 5 bases, there was a span of 11 bases. The CDR3 nucleotides are TGTGCCAGCAGCTTGGAAGCTACCTCGGAGACCCAGTACTTC. Its translation: CASSLEATSETQYF.

This chain uses TRBV28 with TRBJ1-3; D not resolved. The CDR3 consists of 14 residues. Germline V gives CDR1 MDHEN, CDR2 SYDVKM. Trimming took off 5 bases at V and 4 bases at J, with 12 bases between the two ends. CDR3 coding DNA: TGTGCCAGCAGTCCGGGTCGGTCCGGAAACACCATATATTTT. It specifies CASSPGRSGNTIYF.

A few counts support this clone. The chain couples TRBV4-1 to TRBJ2-1; possible D gene TRBD1, 6 bases. The germline V and J ends were trimmed by 4 bases and 0 bases, with 22 bases remaining between them. CDR1 is MGHRA and CDR2 is YSYEKL in the germline V gene. This CDR3 is 19 amino acids long. The chain's CDR3 is CASSPPLVTGPSSYNEQFF. The CDR3 nucleotides are TGCGCCAGCAGCCCCCCCTTGGTGACAGGCCCGAGCTCCTACAATGAGCAGTTCTTC.

The V call is TRBV28, the J call TRBJ2-2; 12 bases fit TRBD1. CDR1 and CDR2 from the germline V gene are MDHEN and SYDVKM. V shed 6 bases and J 4 bases; nucleotides not matched to a gene: 6. This CDR3 is 16 amino acids long. Written as DNA, the CDR3 is TGTGCCAGCAGCACCGGGACAGGGGGCATCACCGGGGAGCTGTTTTTT. This translates into CASSTGTGGITGELFF. Using reference TRBV28 and TRBJ2-2 for the parts outside the CDR3, the full variable domain is DVKVTQSSRYLVKRTGEKVFLECVQDMDHENMFWYRQDPGLGLRLIYFSYDVKMKEKGDIPEGYSVSREKKERFSLILESASTNQTSMYLCASSTGTGGITGELFFGEGSRLTVL.